These 26 T cell receptor beta chains originate from one sample sequenced in a study of T cell repertoires in cytomegalovirus infection. TCRdb reprocessed the reads with MiXCR, giving one entry per CDR3 protein. The table lists hundreds of thousands of distinct CDR3 sequences, approximately 30% of them singletons. These receptors lack a known antigen. The sample was cultured CD8+ T cells from PBMCs, taken from culture after CMV antigen stimulation. Source of these receptors: a human donor in good health (CMV status not recorded). Some clones in this sample may be carry-over from other donors' samples.

This clonotype was counted ten times or more. The chain couples TRBV19 to TRBJ1-5, with 7 bases fitting TRBD1. V lost 4 bases, J lost 2 bases, and 8 bases stayed unmatched. Per germline, CDR1 LNHDA and CDR2 SQIVND (reference sequence). The CDR3 sequence is 16 residues long. CDR3: CASSTITGAGNQPQHF. The CDR3 DNA follows: TGTGCCAGTAGTACCATCACAGGGGCGGGCAATCAGCCCCAGCATTTT.

This clonotype was counted many times. The rearrangement links TRBV7-8 to TRBJ1-4, with a possible D match to TRBD1 (5 bases). V was cut by 1 base and J by 5 bases, with 11 bases left in between. The CDR3 runs 15 residues. The V gene's germline CDR1 is SGHVS and CDR2 FQNEAQ. In DNA, the CDR3 is TGTGCCAGCAGCTTAGGAGTGGGGCAAAATGAAAAACTGTTTTTT. Amino acids: CASSLGVGQNEKLFF.

This clonotype turned up a few times. The V and J genes are TRBV19 and TRBJ1-1; 7 bases agree with TRBD1. V shed 7 bases and J 0 bases; nucleotides not matched to a gene: 8. The CDR3 is made up of 15 amino acids. Germline V gene data show CDR1 as LNHDA and CDR2 as SQIVND (reference sequence). The CDR3 region is CASTLTGTVNTEAFF. CDR3 coding DNA: TGTGCCAGTACCCTAACCGGGACAGTGAACACTGAAGCTTTCTTT.

The rearrangement uses TRBV13 and TRBJ2-3, with D possibly being TRBD2 (5 bases). The germline V and J ends were trimmed by 4 bases and 1 base, with 9 bases remaining between them. The CDR3 is made up of 14 amino acids. In germline, CDR1 is PRHDT, CDR2 FYEKMQ (reference sequence). The CDR3 region is CASSYERRTDTQYF. DNA of the CDR3: TGTGCCAGCAGCTACGAGCGGCGCACAGATACGCAGTATTTT.

This clonotype was recorded a few times. The chain joins TRBV27 to TRBJ2-5; TRBD2 matches at 9 bases. Germline CDR1 MNHEY, CDR2 SMNVEV (reference sequence). The CDR3 contains 14 residues. With V trimmed by 5 bases and J by 5 bases, 6 bases remained unmatched. The CDR3 protein is CASSRRGGVETQYF. Here the CDR3 DNA reads TGTGCCAGCAGTCGGCGGGGGGGAGTCGAGACCCAGTACTTC.

This clonotype has just one count. The chain carries TRBV7-6 and TRBJ2-5, with 11 bases fitting TRBD2. Germline V lookup: CDR1 SGHVS, CDR2 FNYEAQ. This CDR3 comprises 16 residues. V was clipped by 5 bases and J by 5 bases; unmatched bases: 10. The CDR3, as DNA: TGTGCCAGCAGCCACTGGGTAGCGGGGGGGCAGGAGACCCAGTACTTC. It codes for CASSHWVAGGQETQYF.

The chain couples TRBV28 to TRBJ2-7, with 7 bases lining up with TRBD1. The CDR3 has 13 amino acids. Germline loops: CDR1 MDHEN, CDR2 SYDVKM. V shed 2 bases and J 7 bases; nucleotides not matched to a gene: 5. CDR3 residues: CASSLRGGSEQYV. CDR3 sequence (DNA): TGTGCCAGCAGTTTAAGAGGGGGCTCAGAGCAGTACGTC.

This clonotype appeared a few times. The chain couples TRBV5-6 to TRBJ1-2; the match to TRBD1 covers 9 bases. The trim removed 4 bases at V and 8 bases at J, leaving 9 bases unmatched. Germline loops: CDR1 SGHDT, CDR2 YYEEEE. The CDR3 runs to 14 residues. The DNA of the CDR3 is TGTGCCAGCAGCGGACCCGGGACAGGGCACGGCTACACCTTC. Its translation: CASSGPGTGHGYTF.

This clonotype was seen only a few times. The chain uses TRBV5-1 and TRBJ1-1; no clear D gene. The germline gives CDR1 SGHRS, CDR2 YFSETQ. The CDR3 spans 15 residues. V dropped 4 bases and J dropped 5 bases, with 18 bases sitting between them. The CDR3 is CASSRLREHETEAFF. CDR3 bases: TGCGCCAGCAGCAGACTACGGGAGCATGAAACTGAAGCTTTCTTT.

Only one count was recorded for this clonotype. J is TRBJ1-2 and V is TRBV6-5; no clear D. The germline V gene has CDR1 MNHEY and CDR2 SVGAGI. The CDR3 is 10 amino acids. Trimming cost V 11 bases and J 7 bases, with 11 bases left between them. The CDR3 is CAARGGGYTF. The CDR3, as DNA: TGTGCCGCCCGAGGCGGTGGCTACACCTTC.

In its sample, this clonotype was seen many times. The chain is built from TRBV6-5 and TRBJ1-2; D gene unclear. Trimming shortened V by 0 bases and J by 4 bases, and 12 bases separated the two germline ends. Germline assignment: CDR1 MNHEY and CDR2 SVGAGI. The CDR3 spans 15 residues. CDR3 sequence (DNA): TGTGCCAGCAGTTACTCGCGTTCAGCAACCTATGGCTACACCTTC. Its translation is CASSYSRSATYGYTF.

In its sample, this clonotype was seen a few times. The V gene is TRBV6-6, the J gene TRBJ2-3, with a tentative D call TRBD1 (5 bases). This CDR3 is 14 amino acids long. Germline V gene sequence: CDR1 MNHNY, CDR2 SVGAGI (reference sequence). Trimming shortened V by 7 bases and J by 0 bases, and 11 bases separated the two germline ends. The CDR3 region is CASNGHPSTDTQYF. CDR3 in DNA: TGTGCCAGCAATGGACACCCTAGCACAGATACGCAGTATTTT.

The V call is TRBV4-3, the J call TRBJ2-3, with D possibly matching TRBD2 (7 bases). The CDR3 consists of 17 residues. The germline CDR1 and CDR2 sequences are LGHNA and YSLEER. The germline V and J ends were trimmed by 0 bases and 1 base, with 14 bases remaining between them. The CDR3 region is CASSQESRGRRTDTQYF. Here the CDR3 DNA reads TGCGCCAGCAGCCAAGAGTCGCGGGGGCGCCGCACAGATACGCAGTATTTT.

In its sample, this clonotype was seen a few times. The chain links TRBV5-1 to TRBJ2-7; D remains ambiguous. Germline lookup yields CDR1 SGHRS and CDR2 YFSETQ. V lost 5 bases and J 6 bases, leaving 12 bases between the germline ends. The CDR3 consists of 12 residues. The CDR3 coding sequence is TGCGCCAGCAGGCCGGGTCCAAGCGAGCAGTACTTC. Amino acids: CASRPGPSEQYF.

The rearrangement links TRBV7-9 to TRBJ1-6, with D possibly matching TRBD1 (5 bases). The CDR3 sequence is 15 residues long. Germline CDR1 is SEHNR and CDR2 is FQNEAQ (reference sequence). The V gene lost 4 bases and the J gene lost 10 bases, with 17 bases spanning the gap. The chain's CDR3 is CASSSPRERDSPLHF. The CDR3 nucleotides read TGTGCCAGCAGCTCTCCCAGGGAAAGGGACTCACCCCTCCACTTT.

The chain recombines TRBV28 with TRBJ2-5; 9 bases align to TRBD1. V gave up 10 bases and J gave up 4 bases; unmatched junction bases: 13. The germline gives CDR1 MDHEN, CDR2 SYDVKM. The CDR3 consists of 15 residues. The DNA for the CDR3 is TGTGCCATCATTCCGGGACAGGGCATGGTAGAGACCCAGTACTTC. Protein: CAIIPGQGMVETQYF.

The rearrangement joins TRBV27 to TRBJ1-2; no clear D gene. This CDR3 has 17 residues. Germline lookup yields CDR1 MNHEY and CDR2 SMNVEV (reference sequence). The V and J ends lost 3 bases and 0 bases respectively, with 17 bases between them. In DNA form, the CDR3 reads TGTGCCAGCAGTTTGACTCGGGCAGCCGGCACTAACTATGGCTACACCTTC. Encoded protein: CASSLTRAAGTNYGYTF.

This clonotype came up a few times. V is TRBV6-2 or TRBV6-3 and J is TRBJ2-1; D gene ambiguous. The CDR3 totals 15 residues. The V and J ends lost 5 bases and 2 bases respectively, with 13 bases between them. The germline V gene encodes CDR1 MNHEY and CDR2 SVGEGT. CDR3 protein: CASSEIGSPYNEQFF. The CDR3 DNA reads as TGTGCCAGCAGTGAAATCGGCAGCCCCTACAATGAGCAGTTCTTC.

This clonotype was seen more than once but under ten times. The chain links TRBV19 to TRBJ1-1; weak D call: TRBD1 (5 bases). The CDR3 spans 13 residues. Trimming removed 5 bases from V and 4 bases from J, with 11 bases in between. CDR1 and CDR2 (germline): LNHDA, SQIVND (reference sequence). The DNA of the CDR3 is TGTGCCAGTAGTTTAGGGGAGGCCACTGAAGCTTTCTTT. This codes for CASSLGEATEAFF.

The chain uses TRBV27 and TRBJ2-1; 8 bases are shared with TRBD1. Per germline, CDR1 MNHEY and CDR2 SMNVEV (reference sequence). The CDR3 runs 15 residues. V was clipped by 4 bases and J by 7 bases; unmatched bases: 9. In DNA, the CDR3 is TGTGCCAGCAGTTCCCGGGGGCAGGGGGCGAATGAGCAGTTCTTC. This translates into CASSSRGQGANEQFF.

The chain recombines TRBV7-9 with TRBJ2-4, with D possibly matching TRBD2 (7 bases). This CDR3 is 15 amino acids long. The V end lost 5 bases, the J end lost 4 bases, and 15 bases lay between the germline ends. Germline loops: CDR1 SEHNR, CDR2 FQNEAQ (reference sequence). This chain's CDR3 is CASSPGARGKNIQYF. CDR3 coding DNA: TGTGCCAGCAGCCCAGGGGCGCGGGGGAAAAACATTCAGTACTTC.

The table lists this clonotype with a few counts. This chain joins TRBV7-8 and TRBJ2-6; possibly TRBD1 for D (6 bases). CDR3 length: 17 residues. The germline V and J ends were trimmed by 6 bases and 0 bases, with 15 bases remaining between them. Germline CDR1 reads SGHVS; CDR2 reads FQNEAQ. CDR3 sequence: CASSYWTERSGANVLTF. The DNA of the CDR3 is TGTGCCAGCAGTTATTGGACAGAGCGCTCTGGGGCCAACGTCCTGACTTTC.

For this clonotype: One end of the junction fails to match germline, which may point to a read error. This chain joins TRBV7-7 and TRBJ2-5; tentatively, D is TRBD2 (5 bases). The germline CDR1 and CDR2 sequences are SSHAT and FNYEAQ (reference sequence). This CDR3 contains 15 residues. CDR3 DNA: TGTGCTAGCAGCTTAGCCGTGGTAGAGGGTGAGACCCAGTACTTC. This sequence encodes CASSLAVVEGETQYF. Looking up the rest from reference TRBV7-7 and TRBJ2-5 gives the full variable domain: GAGVSQSPRYKVTKRGQDVTLRCDPISSHATLYWYQQALGQGPEFLTYFNYEAQPDKSGLPSDRFSAERPEGSISTLTIQRTEQRDSAMYRCASSLAVVEGETQYFGPGTRLLVL.

This clonotype was detected ten times or more. The J gene is TRBJ2-3, the V gene TRBV7-8; 11 bases fit TRBD2. From germline, CDR1 is SGHVS and CDR2 FQNEAQ. The CDR3 extends over 17 amino acids. With V trimmed by 0 bases and J by 2 bases, 4 bases remained unmatched. The CDR3 region is CASSLARLAGLTDTQYF. CDR3 in DNA: TGTGCCAGCAGCTTAGCCCGACTAGCGGGACTCACAGATACGCAGTATTTT.

The chain combines TRBV5-1 with TRBJ2-1; D possibly matches TRBD1 or TRBD2 (7 bases each). The CDR3 contains 12 residues. Trimming took 6 bases from V and 7 from J, leaving 11 bases between them. CDR1 is SGHRS, CDR2 YFSETQ, per germline. Here the CDR3 reads CASKQGGNEQFF. For the CDR3, the DNA is TGCGCCAGCAAGCAGGGGGGGAATGAGCAGTTCTTC.

Only a few counts were recorded for this clonotype. The J gene is TRBJ1-1, the V gene TRBV27; D is possibly TRBD1 (6 bases). Trimming took off 4 bases at V and 2 bases at J, with 14 bases between the two ends. The length of the CDR3 is 15 residues. The germline CDR1 and CDR2 sequences are MNHEY and SMNVEV (reference sequence). CDR3: CASSSLRGLNTEAFF. The CDR3 nucleotides are TGTGCCAGCAGTTCCCTCAGGGGTCTAAACACTGAAGCTTTCTTT.